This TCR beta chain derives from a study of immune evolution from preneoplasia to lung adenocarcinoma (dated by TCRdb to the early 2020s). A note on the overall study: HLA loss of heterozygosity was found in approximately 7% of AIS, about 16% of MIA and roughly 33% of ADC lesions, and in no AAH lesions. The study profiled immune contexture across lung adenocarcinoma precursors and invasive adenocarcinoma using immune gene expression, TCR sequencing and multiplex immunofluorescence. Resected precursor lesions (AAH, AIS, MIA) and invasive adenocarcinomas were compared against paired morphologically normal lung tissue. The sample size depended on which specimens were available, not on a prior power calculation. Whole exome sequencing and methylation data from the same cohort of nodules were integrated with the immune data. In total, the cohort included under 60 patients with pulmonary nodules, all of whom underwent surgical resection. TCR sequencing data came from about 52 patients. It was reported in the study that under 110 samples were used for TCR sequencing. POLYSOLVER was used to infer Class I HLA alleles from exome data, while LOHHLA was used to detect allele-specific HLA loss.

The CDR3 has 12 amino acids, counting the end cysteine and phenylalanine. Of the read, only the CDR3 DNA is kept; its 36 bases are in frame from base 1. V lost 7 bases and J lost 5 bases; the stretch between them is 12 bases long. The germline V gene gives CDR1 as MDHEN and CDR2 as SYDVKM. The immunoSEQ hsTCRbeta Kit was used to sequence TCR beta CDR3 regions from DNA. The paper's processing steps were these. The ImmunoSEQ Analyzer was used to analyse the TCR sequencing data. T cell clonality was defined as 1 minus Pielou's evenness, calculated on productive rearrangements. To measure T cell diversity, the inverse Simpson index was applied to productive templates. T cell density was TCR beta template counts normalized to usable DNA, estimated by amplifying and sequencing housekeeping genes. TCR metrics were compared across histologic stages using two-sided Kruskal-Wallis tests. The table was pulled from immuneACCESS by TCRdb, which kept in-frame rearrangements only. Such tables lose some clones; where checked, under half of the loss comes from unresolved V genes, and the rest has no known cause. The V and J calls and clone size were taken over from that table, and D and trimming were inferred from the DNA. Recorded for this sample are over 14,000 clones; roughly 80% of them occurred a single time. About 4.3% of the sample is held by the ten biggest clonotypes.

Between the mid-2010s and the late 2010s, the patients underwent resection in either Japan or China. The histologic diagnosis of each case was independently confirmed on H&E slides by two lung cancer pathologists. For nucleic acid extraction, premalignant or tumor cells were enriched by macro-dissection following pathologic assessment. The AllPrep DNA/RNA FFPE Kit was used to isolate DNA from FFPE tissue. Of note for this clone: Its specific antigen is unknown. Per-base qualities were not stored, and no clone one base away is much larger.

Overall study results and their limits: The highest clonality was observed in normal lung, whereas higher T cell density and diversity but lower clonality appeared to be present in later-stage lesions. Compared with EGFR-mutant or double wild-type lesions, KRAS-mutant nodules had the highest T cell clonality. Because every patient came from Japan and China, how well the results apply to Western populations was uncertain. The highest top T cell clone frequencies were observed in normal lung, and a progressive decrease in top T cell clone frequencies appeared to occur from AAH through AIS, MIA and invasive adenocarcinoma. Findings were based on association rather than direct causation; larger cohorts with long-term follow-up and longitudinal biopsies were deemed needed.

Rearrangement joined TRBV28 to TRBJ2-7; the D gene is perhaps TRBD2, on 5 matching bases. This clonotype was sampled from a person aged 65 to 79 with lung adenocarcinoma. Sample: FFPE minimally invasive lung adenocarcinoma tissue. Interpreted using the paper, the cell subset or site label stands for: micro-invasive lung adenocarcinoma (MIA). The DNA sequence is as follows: TGTGCCAGCACGAGAGGGATCAACGAGCAGTACTTC. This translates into CASTRGINEQYF.